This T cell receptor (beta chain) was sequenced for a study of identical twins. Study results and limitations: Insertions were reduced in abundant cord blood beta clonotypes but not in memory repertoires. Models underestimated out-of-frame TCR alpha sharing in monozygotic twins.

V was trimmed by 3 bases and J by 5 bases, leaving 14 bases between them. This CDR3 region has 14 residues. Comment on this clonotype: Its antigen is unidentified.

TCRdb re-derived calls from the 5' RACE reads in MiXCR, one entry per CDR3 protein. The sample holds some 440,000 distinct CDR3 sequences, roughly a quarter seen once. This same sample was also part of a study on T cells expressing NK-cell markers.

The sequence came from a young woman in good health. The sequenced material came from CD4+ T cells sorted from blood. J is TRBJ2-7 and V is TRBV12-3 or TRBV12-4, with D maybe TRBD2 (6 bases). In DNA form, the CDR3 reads TGTGCCAGCAGTTTGCTAGCGACGGCCCACGAGCAGTACTTC. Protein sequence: CASSLLATAHEQYF.